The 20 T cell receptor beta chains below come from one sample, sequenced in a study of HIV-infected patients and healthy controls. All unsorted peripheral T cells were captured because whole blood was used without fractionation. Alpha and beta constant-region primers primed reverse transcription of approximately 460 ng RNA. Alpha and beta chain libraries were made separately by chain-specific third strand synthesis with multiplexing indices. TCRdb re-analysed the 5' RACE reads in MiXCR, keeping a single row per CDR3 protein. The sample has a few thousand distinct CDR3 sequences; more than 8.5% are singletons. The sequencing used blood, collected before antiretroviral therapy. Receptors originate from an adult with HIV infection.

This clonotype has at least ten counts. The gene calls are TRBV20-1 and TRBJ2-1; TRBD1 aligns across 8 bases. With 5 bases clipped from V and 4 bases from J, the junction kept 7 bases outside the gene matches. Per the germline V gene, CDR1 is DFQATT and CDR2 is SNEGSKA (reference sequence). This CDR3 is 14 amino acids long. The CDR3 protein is CSARAGGLYNEQFF. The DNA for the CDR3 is TGCAGTGCTCGTGCAGGGGGCCTTTACAATGAGCAGTTCTTC.

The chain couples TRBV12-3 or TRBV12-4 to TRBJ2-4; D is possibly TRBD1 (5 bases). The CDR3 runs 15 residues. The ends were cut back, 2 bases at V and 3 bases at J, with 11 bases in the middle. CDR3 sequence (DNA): TGTGCCAGCAGTTTATTCCAGGGCGGCAAAAACATTCAGTACTTC. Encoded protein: CASSLFQGGKNIQYF.

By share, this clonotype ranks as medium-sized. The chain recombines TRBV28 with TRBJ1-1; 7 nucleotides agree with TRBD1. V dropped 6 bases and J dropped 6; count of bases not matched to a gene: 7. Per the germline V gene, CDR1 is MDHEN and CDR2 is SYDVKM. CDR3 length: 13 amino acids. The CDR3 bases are TGTGCCAGCAGCCATAGGGGGCCTGCTGAAGCTTTCTTT. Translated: CASSHRGPAEAFF.

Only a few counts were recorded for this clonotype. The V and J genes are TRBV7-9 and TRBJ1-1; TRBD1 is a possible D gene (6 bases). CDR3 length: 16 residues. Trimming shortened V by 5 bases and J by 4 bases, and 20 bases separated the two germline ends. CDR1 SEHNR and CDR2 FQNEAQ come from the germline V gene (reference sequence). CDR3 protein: CASSPRRGRARTEAFF. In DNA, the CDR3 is TGTGCCAGCAGCCCCCGGAGGGGGAGGGCTCGCACTGAAGCTTTCTTT.

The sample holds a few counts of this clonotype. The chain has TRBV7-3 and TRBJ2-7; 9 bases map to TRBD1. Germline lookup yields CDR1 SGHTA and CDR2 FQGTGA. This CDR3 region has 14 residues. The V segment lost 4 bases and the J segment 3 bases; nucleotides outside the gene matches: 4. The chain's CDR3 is CASSWDRDGYEQYF. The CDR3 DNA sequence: TGTGCCAGCAGCTGGGACAGGGACGGCTACGAGCAGTACTTC.

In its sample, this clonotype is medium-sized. DNA for the CDR3: TGCAGTGCAACTAGGACTAGCGGGGGGTCGGATTGGGGTGAGCAGTTCTTC. It is translated as CSATRTSGGSDWGEQFF. This chain links TRBV20-1 with TRBJ2-1; 14 bases match TRBD2. The CDR3 has 17 residues. The germline V gene has CDR1 DFQATT and CDR2 SNEGSKA (reference sequence). After removal of 6 bases from V and 9 bases from J, the junction contained 16 bases not matched to a gene.

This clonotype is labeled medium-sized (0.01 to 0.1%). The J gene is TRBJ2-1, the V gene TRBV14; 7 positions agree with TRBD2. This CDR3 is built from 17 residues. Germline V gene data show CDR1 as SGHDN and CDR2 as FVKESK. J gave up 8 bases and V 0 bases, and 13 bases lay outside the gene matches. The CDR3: CASSQEWGGLANDEQFF. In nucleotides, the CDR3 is TGTGCCAGCAGCCAAGAATGGGGAGGGTTGGCAAACGATGAGCAGTTCTTC. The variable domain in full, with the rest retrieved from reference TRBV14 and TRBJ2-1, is EAGVTQFPSHSVIEKGQTVTLRCDPISGHDNLYWYRRVMGKEIKFLLHFVKESKQDESGMPNNRFLAERTGGTYSTLKVQPAELEDSGVYFCASSQEWGGLANDEQFFGPGTRLTVL.

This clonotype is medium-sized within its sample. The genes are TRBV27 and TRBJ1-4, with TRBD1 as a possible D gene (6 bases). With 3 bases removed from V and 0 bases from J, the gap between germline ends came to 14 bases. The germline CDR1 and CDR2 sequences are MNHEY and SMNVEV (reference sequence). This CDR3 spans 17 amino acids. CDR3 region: CASSLTGGRATNEKLFF. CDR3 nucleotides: TGTGCCAGCAGTTTGACCGGGGGCCGTGCAACTAATGAAAAACTGTTTTTT.

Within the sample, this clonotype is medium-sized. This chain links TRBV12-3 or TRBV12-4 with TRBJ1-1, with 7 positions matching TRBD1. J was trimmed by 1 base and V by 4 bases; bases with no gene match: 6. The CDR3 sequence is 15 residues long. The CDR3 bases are TGTGCCAGCAGTTCAACCCCAGGGGGGAACACTGAAGCTTTCTTT. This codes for CASSSTPGGNTEAFF.

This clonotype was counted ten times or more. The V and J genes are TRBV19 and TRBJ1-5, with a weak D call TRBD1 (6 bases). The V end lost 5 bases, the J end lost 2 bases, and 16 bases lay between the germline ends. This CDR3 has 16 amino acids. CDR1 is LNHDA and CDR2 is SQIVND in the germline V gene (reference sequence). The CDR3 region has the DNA TGTGCCAGTAGTTCTAAACAGGGTTTTGGCAATCAGCCCCAGCATTTT. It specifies CASSSKQGFGNQPQHF.

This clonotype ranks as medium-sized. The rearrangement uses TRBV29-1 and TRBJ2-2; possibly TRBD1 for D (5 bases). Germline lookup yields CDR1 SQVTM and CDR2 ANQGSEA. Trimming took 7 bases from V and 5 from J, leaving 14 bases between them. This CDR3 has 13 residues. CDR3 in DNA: TGCAGCGCCAAAGGGGCAGGGACCGGGGAGCTGTTTTTT. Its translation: CSAKGAGTGELFF.

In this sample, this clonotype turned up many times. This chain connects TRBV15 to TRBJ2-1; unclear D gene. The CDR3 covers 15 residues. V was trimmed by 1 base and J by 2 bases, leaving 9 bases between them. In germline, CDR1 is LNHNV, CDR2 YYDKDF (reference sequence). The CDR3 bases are TGTGCCACCAGCAGAGCGTTAGCCACCTACAATGAGCAGTTCTTC. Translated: CATSRALATYNEQFF.

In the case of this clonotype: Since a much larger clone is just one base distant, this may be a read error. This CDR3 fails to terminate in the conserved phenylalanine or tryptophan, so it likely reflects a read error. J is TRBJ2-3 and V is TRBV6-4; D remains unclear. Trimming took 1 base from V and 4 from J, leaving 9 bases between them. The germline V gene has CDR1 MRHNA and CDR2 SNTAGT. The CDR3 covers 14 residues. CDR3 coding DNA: TGTGCCAGCAGTGACTTGCCCGGTTCAGATACGCAGTATTAT. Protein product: CASSDLPGSDTQYY.

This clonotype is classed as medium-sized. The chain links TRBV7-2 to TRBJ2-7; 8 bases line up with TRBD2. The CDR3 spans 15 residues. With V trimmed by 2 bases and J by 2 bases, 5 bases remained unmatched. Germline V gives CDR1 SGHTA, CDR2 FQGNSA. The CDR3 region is CASSLLRGDPYEQYF. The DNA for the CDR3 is TGTGCCAGCAGCTTACTGCGGGGGGATCCCTACGAGCAGTACTTC.

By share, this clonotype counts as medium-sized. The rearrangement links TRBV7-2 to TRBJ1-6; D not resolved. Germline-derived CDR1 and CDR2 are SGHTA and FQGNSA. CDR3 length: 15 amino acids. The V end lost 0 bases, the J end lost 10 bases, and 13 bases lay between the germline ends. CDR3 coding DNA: TGTGCCAGCAGCTTAGCTGGGCCGTTGGGATCACCCCTCCACTTT. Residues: CASSLAGPLGSPLHF.

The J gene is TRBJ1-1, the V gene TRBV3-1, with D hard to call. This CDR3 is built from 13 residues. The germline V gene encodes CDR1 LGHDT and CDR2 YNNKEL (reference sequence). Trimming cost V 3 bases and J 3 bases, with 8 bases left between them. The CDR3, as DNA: TGTGCCAGCAGCCACAAGCTTTACACTGAAGCTTTCTTT. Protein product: CASSHKLYTEAFF.

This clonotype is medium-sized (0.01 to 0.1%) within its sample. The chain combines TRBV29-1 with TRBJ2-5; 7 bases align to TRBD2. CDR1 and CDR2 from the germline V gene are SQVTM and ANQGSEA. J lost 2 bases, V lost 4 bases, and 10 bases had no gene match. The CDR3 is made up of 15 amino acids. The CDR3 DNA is TGCAGCGTTGTGGGCCAGGGAGGGCCACAAGAGACCCAGTACTTC. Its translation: CSVVGQGGPQETQYF.

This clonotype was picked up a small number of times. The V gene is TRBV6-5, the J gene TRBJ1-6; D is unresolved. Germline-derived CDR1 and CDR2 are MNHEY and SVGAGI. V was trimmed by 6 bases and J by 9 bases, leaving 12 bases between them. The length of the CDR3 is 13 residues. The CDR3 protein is CASRRIKGSPLHF. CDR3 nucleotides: TGTGCCAGCAGACGTATAAAAGGTTCACCCCTCCACTTT.

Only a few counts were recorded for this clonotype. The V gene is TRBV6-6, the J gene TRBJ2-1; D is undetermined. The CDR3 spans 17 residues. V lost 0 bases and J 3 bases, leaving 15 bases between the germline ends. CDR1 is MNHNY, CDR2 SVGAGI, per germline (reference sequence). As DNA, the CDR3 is TGTGCCAGCAGTTACTCTTCCACCTTCGGCGTCTACAATGAGCAGTTCTTC. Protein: CASSYSSTFGVYNEQFF.

CDR3 nucleotides: TGTGCCAGCAGTTTGGGACAGGGCCAAGTGTTTTTT. Translating gives CASSLGQGQVFF. The rearrangement uses TRBV28 and TRBJ1-4, with 9 bases that match TRBD1. V was pared by 3 bases and J by 15 bases, with 5 bases of the junction left unmatched. The CDR3 is made up of 12 amino acids. Germline-derived CDR1 and CDR2 are MDHEN and SYDVKM.